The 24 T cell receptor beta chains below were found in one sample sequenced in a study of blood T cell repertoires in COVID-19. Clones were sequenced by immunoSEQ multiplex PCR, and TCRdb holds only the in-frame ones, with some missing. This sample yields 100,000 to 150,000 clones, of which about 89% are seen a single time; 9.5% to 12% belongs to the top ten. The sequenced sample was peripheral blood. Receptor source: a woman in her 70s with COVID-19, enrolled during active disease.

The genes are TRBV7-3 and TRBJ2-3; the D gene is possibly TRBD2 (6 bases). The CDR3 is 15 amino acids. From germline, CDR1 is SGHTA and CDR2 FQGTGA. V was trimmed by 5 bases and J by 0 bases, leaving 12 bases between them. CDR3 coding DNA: TGTGCCAGCAGCCGTATACTAGCTAGCACAGATACGCAGTATTTT. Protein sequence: CASSRILASTDTQYF.

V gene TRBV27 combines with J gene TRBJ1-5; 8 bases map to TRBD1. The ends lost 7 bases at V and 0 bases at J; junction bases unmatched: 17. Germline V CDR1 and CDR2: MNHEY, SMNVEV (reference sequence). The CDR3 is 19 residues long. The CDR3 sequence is CASNLLPEDRVYSNQPQHF. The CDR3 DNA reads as TGTGCCAGCAACTTGCTACCGGAGGACAGGGTTTATAGCAATCAGCCCCAGCATTTT.

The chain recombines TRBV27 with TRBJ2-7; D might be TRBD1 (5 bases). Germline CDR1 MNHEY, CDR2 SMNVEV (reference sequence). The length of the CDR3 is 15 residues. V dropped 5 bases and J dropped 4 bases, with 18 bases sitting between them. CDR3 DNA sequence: TGTGCCAGCAGTCCCTCCCAGGGCCTAGGGTACGAGCAGTACTTC. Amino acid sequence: CASSPSQGLGYEQYF.

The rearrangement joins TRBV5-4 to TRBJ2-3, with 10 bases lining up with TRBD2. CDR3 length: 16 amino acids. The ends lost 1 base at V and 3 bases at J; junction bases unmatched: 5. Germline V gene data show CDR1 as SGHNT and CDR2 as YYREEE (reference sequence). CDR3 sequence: CASSLRTSGGTDTQYF. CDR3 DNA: TGTGCCAGCAGCTTGAGGACTAGCGGTGGAACAGATACGCAGTATTTT. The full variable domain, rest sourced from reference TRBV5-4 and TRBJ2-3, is ETGVTQSPTHLIKTRGQQVTLRCSSQSGHNTVSWYQQALGQGPQFIFQYYREEENGRGNFPPRFSGLQFPNYSSELNVNALELDDSALYLCASSLRTSGGTDTQYFGPGTRLTVL.

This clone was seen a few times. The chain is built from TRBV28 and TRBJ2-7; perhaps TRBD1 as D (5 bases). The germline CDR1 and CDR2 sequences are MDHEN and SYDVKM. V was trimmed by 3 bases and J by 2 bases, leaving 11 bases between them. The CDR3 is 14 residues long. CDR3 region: CASSFRQPAYEQYF. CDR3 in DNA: TGTGCCAGCAGTTTCCGACAGCCCGCCTACGAGCAGTACTTC. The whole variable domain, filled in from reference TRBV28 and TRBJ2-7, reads DVKVTQSSRYLVKRTGEKVFLECVQDMDHENMFWYRQDPGLGLRLIYFSYDVKMKEKGDIPEGYSVSREKKERFSLILESASTNQTSMYLCASSFRQPAYEQYFGPGTRLTVT.

Written as DNA, the CDR3 is TGTGCCAGCAGCTCTAATTATGAGCAGTACTTC. This encodes CASSSNYEQYF. J is TRBJ2-7 and V is TRBV11-2; D not certain. CDR1 is SGHAT and CDR2 is FQNNGV in the germline V gene. Trimming removed 4 bases at V and 7 bases at J, with 8 bases between. This CDR3 comprises 11 residues.

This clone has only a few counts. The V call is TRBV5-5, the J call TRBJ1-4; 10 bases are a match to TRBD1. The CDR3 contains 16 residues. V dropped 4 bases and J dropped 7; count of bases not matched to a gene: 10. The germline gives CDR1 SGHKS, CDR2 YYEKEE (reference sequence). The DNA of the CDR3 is TGTGCCAGCAGCGTGGGTCGGGGGGACAGGGGTGAAAAACTGTTTTTT. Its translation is CASSVGRGDRGEKLFF.

In DNA, the CDR3 is TGTGCCAGCAGCTTAGGGCTAGCCAATTCACCCCTCCACTTT. Residues: CASSLGLANSPLHF. The chain uses TRBV11-2 and TRBJ1-6; D is undetermined. In germline, CDR1 is SGHAT, CDR2 FQNNGV. This CDR3 contains 14 residues. V shed 1 base and J shed 7 bases, with 8 bases lying between them. The entire variable domain, with the rest obtained from reference TRBV11-2 and TRBJ1-6, is as follows: EAGVAQSPRYKIIEKRQSVAFWCNPISGHATLYWYQQILGQGPKLLIQFQNNGVVDDSQLPKDRFSAERLKGVDSTLKIQPAKLEDSAVYLCASSLGLANSPLHFGNGTRLTVT.

The CDR3 loop is CASSGPGLAESRQFF. The CDR3 DNA sequence: TGTGCCAGCAGCGGTCCGGGACTAGCGGAATCCCGGCAGTTCTTC. The rearrangement links TRBV7-9 to TRBJ2-1; 11 bases agree with TRBD2. This CDR3 has 15 residues. J was trimmed by 12 bases and V by 5 bases; bases with no gene match: 12. Germline V gene sequence: CDR1 SEHNR, CDR2 FQNEAQ (reference sequence).

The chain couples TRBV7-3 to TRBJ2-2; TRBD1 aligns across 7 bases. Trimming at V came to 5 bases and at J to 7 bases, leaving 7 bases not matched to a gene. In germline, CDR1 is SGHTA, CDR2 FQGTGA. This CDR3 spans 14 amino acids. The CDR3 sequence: CASSPTGSGGELFF. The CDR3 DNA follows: TGTGCCAGCAGCCCGACAGGGAGTGGCGGGGAGCTGTTTTTT.

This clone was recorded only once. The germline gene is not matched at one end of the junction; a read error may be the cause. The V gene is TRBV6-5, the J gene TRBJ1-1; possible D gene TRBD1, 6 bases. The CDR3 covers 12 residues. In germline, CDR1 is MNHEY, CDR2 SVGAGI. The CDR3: CASSFRDTEAFF. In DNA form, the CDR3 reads TGTGCCAGCAGTTTCCGGGACACCGAAGCTTTCTTT.

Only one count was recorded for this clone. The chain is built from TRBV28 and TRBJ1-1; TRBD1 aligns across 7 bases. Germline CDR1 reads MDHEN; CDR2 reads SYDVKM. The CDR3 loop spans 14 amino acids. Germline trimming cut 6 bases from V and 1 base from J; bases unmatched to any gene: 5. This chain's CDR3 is CASSLGQQNTEAFF. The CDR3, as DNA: TGTGCCAGCAGCCTGGGACAGCAGAACACTGAAGCTTTCTTT. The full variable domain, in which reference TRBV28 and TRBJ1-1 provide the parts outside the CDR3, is DVKVTQSSRYLVKRTGEKVFLECVQDMDHENMFWYRQDPGLGLRLIYFSYDVKMKEKGDIPEGYSVSREKKERFSLILESASTNQTSMYLCASSLGQQNTEAFFGQGTRLTVV.

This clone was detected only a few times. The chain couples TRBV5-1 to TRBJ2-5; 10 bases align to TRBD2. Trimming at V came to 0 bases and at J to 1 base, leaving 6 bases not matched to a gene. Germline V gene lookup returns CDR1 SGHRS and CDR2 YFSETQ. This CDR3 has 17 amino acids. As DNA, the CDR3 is TGCGCCAGCAGCTTGGTAAAGGTAGCGGGGGGCCAAGAGACCCAGTACTTC. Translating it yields CASSLVKVAGGQETQYF.

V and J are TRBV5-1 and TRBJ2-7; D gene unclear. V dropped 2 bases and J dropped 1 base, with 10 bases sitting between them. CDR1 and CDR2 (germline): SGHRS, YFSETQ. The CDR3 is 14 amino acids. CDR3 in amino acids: CASSFTVESYEQYF. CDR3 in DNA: TGCGCCAGCAGCTTTACAGTGGAATCCTACGAGCAGTACTTC. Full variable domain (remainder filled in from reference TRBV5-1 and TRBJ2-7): KAGVTQTPRYLIKTRGQQVTLSCSPISGHRSVSWYQQTPGQGLQFLFEYFSETQRNKGNFPGRFSGRQFSNSRSEMNVSTLELGDSALYLCASSFTVESYEQYFGPGTRLTVT.

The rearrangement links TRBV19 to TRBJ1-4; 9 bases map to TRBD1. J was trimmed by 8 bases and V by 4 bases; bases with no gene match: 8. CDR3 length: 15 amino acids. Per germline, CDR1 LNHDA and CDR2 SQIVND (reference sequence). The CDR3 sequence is CASSTGTGKVEKLFF. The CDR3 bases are TGTGCCAGTAGTACCGGGACAGGGAAGGTCGAAAAACTGTTTTTT.

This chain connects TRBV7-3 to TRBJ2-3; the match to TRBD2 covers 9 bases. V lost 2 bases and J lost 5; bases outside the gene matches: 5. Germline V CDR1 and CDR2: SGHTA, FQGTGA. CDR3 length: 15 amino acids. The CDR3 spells CASSLAGGPGDTQYF. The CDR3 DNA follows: TGTGCCAGCAGCTTAGCGGGGGGGCCTGGAGATACGCAGTATTTT.

CDR3 nucleotides: TGTGCCAGCAGTTTCCAGGGCCGGAACGAGCAGTACTTC. It codes for CASSFQGRNEQYF. This sequence joins TRBV12-3 or TRBV12-4 and TRBJ2-7, with D maybe TRBD1 (5 bases). Trimming pared 3 bases from V and 5 bases from J, leaving 11 bases between. The CDR3 consists of 13 residues.

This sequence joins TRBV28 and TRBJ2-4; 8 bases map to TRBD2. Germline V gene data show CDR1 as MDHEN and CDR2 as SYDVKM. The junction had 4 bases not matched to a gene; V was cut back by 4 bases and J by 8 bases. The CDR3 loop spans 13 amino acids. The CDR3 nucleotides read TGTGCCAGCAGTTCCGGGGGGGTCGACATTCAGTACTTC. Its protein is CASSSGGVDIQYF.

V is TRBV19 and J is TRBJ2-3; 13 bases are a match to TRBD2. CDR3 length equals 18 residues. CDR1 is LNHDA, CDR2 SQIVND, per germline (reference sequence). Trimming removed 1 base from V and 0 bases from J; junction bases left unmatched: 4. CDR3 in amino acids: CASSIGLAGGASTDTQYF. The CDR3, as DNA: TGTGCCAGTAGTATAGGACTAGCGGGGGGTGCTAGCACAGATACGCAGTATTTT.

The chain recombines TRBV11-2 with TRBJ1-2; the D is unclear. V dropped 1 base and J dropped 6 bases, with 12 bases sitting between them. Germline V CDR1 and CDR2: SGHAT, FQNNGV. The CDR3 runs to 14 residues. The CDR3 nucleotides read TGTGCCAGCAGCTTAGCCGGAGCTGTGGATGGCTACACCTTC. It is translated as CASSLAGAVDGYTF.

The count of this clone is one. This CDR3 is CASSESVWRGGSNQPQHF. In DNA, the CDR3 is TGTGCCAGCAGCGAAAGCGTATGGAGGGGAGGGAGCAATCAGCCCCAGCATTTT. V and J are TRBV2 and TRBJ1-5; D perhaps matches TRBD1 (5 bases). This CDR3 spans 18 amino acids. The germline CDR1 and CDR2 sequences are SNHLY and FYNNEI. V was cut by 6 bases and J by 1 base, with 22 bases left in between.

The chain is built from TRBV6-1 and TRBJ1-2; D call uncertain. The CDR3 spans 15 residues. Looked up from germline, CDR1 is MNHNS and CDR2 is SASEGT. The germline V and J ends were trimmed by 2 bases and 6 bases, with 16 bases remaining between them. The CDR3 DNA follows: TGTGCCAGCAGTGAAAGCGGGCAGCCTCCTCATGGCTACACCTTC. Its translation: CASSESGQPPHGYTF.

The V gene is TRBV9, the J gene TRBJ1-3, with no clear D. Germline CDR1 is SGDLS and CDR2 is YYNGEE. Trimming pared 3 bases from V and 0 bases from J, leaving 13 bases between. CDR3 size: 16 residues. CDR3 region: CASSETGAISGNTIYF. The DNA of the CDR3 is TGTGCCAGCAGCGAGACTGGAGCGATCTCTGGAAACACCATATATTTT.

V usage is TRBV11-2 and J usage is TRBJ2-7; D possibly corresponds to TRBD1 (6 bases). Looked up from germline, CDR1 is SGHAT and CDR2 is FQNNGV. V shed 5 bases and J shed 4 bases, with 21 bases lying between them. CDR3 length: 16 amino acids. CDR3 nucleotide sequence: TGTGCCAGCAGCCGCAAGGAACAGGGCTTTAAATACGAGCAGTACTTC. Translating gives CASSRKEQGFKYEQYF.